Listed below are T cell receptor beta chains from one sample, sequenced in a study of post-analysis software for immune sequencing data. TCRdb re-called the PCR reads with MiXCR, one entry per CDR3 protein. The sample gives hundreds of thousands of distinct CDR3 sequences, just under 30% of which show up once; roughly 0.54% is in the top ten. Sequencing was done on a sample of blood. These receptors all come from a girl between 10 and 17 years old with multiple sclerosis. Both conserved end residues are part of each CDR3. D genes are given only for firm matches. Clone size is not always given. Where it is, it says once, few, many or a class for expanded clones.

CDR3aa | CDR3nt | j_gene | d_gene | v_gene | abundance
CSARGLAGVGEQYF | TGCAGTGCTAGGGGACTAGCGGGAGTCGGCGAGCAGTACTTC | TRBJ2-7 | TRBD2 | TRBV20-1 | few
CASSQVMETQYF | TGCGCCAGCAGCCAAGTCATGGAGACCCAGTACTTC | TRBJ2-5 | . | TRBV4-1 | few
CASSGNRDRGVYGYTF | TGCGCCAGCAGCGGCAACCGGGACAGGGGCGTCTATGGCTACACCTTC | TRBJ1-2 | TRBD1 | TRBV5-1 | .
CATSRVRTTDLGETQYF | TGTGCCACCAGCAGAGTCAGAACGACCGACCTAGGGGAGACCCAGTACTTC | TRBJ2-5 | . | TRBV15 | few
CASSPGLSRITYEQYF | TGTGCCAGCAGCCCGGGCCTCTCACGAATAACCTACGAGCAGTACTTC | TRBJ2-7 | . | TRBV5-5 | .
CASSYRQETQYF | TGTGCCAGCAGTTACCGACAAGAGACCCAGTACTTC | TRBJ2-5 | . | TRBV6-5 | .
CASSPRQRPSYEQYF | TGTGCCAGCTCACCACGGCAGCGACCCTCCTACGAGCAGTACTTC | TRBJ2-7 | . | TRBV18 | few
CSVGRDRVAGGYTF | TGCAGCGTTGGAAGGGACAGGGTGGCAGGCGGCTACACCTTC | TRBJ1-2 | TRBD1 | TRBV29-1 | .
CASSFASGNNEQFF | TGTGCCAGCAGTTTTGCTAGCGGGAACAATGAGCAGTTCTTC | TRBJ2-1 | TRBD2 | TRBV28 | .
CASRSGRGSSYEQYF | TGTGCCAGCAGGAGTGGTAGGGGAAGCTCCTACGAGCAGTACTTC | TRBJ2-7 | . | TRBV7-9 | few
CASSAGRGGGHNGQFF | TGTGCCAGCAGCGCAGGCCGGGGGGGCGGCCACAATGGGCAGTTCTTC | TRBJ2-1 | TRBD2 | TRBV9 | .
CASSITGDRETQYF | TGTGCCAGCAGCATAACAGGGGATAGAGAGACCCAGTACTTC | TRBJ2-5 | TRBD1 | TRBV7-2 | .
CASALADQEAQYF | TGTGCCAGCGCTCTAGCGGACCAAGAGGCCCAGTACTTC | TRBJ2-5 | TRBD2 | TRBV3-1 | few
CATSEPGVNEQFF | TGTGCCACCAGTGAACCGGGGGTCAATGAGCAGTTCTTC | TRBJ2-1 | . | TRBV24-1 | .
CASSEGGAKAEQYF | TGTGCCAGCAGTGAAGGGGGCGCGAAGGCCGAGCAGTACTTC | TRBJ2-7 | . | TRBV2 | .
CSVGPQQETQYF | TGCAGCGTTGGACCCCAGCAAGAGACCCAGTACTTC | TRBJ2-5 | . | TRBV29-1 | once
CASSQDPPKEQFF | TGCGCCAGCAGCCAAGACCCACCTAAGGAGCAGTTCTTC | TRBJ2-1 | . | TRBV4-3 | few
CASSLYDRAASNYGYTF | TGCGCCAGCAGCTTGTACGACAGGGCCGCTTCTAACTATGGCTACACCTTC | TRBJ1-2 | TRBD1 | TRBV5-1 | few
CATTSYNEQFF | TGTGCCACCACATCCTACAATGAGCAGTTCTTC | TRBJ2-1 | . | TRBV27 | .
CASSHAGTGYEQYF | TGCGCCAGCAGCCACGCCGGGACAGGATACGAGCAGTACTTC | TRBJ2-7 | TRBD1 | TRBV4-1 | .
CAIKSSGTGTDTQYF | TGTGCCATCAAGTCTAGCGGGACTGGCACAGATACGCAGTATTTT | TRBJ2-3 | TRBD2 | TRBV10-3 | .
CASSLGGTGGHYGYTF | TGTGCCAGCAGCTTAGGAGGGACAGGGGGCCACTATGGCTACACCTTC | TRBJ1-2 | TRBD1 | TRBV7-9 | few
CTSAKQGRYQPQHF | TGTACCAGCGCGAAACAGGGTCGGTATCAGCCCCAGCATTTT | TRBJ1-5 | . | TRBV27 | .
CASSLVAGTPYNEQFF | TGCGCCAGCAGCTTGGTAGCGGGGACGCCCTACAATGAGCAGTTCTTC | TRBJ2-1 | TRBD2 | TRBV5-1 | few
CSGEDPLETQYF | TGCAGCGGTGAAGATCCCCTGGAGACCCAGTACTTC | TRBJ2-5 | . | TRBV29-1 | .
CASGDYPNEQFF | TGTGCCAGCGGAGACTATCCCAATGAGCAGTTCTTC | TRBJ2-1 | . | TRBV6-2/TRBV6-3 | .
CARRTGEAFF | TGTGCCAGGAGGACAGGTGAAGCTTTCTTT | TRBJ1-1 | . | TRBV21-1 | .
CSASGTGNQPQHF | TGCAGTGCTTCGGGGACAGGGAATCAGCCCCAGCATTTT | TRBJ1-5 | TRBD1 | TRBV20-1 | .
CASSSGGTQQETQYF | TGCGCCAGCAGCTCTGGGGGCACTCAACAAGAGACCCAGTACTTC | TRBJ2-5 | . | TRBV5-1 | few
CASSTTGGYGYTF | TGTGCCAGCAGCACAACAGGAGGATATGGCTACACCTTC | TRBJ1-2 | . | TRBV13 | few
CASSPKTGEIIGKLFF | TGCGCCAGCAGCCCGAAGACAGGGGAGATAATAGGAAAACTGTTTTTT | TRBJ1-4 | TRBD1 | TRBV5-1 | .
CAIRAWGGEQFF | TGTGCCATCAGAGCTTGGGGCGGTGAGCAGTTCTTC | TRBJ2-1 | . | TRBV10-3 | .
CSARSGIFNTEAFF | TGCAGTGCTAGGAGCGGGATTTTCAACACTGAAGCTTTCTTT | TRBJ1-1 | . | TRBV20-1 | .
CASSPVGGNSPLHF | TGTGCCAGCAGTCCCGTGGGTGGGAATTCACCCCTCCACTTT | TRBJ1-6 | . | TRBV28 | .
CASTFIQGAVYEQYF | TGTGCCAGCACTTTCATCCAGGGTGCCGTCTACGAGCAGTACTTC | TRBJ2-7 | . | TRBV6-1 | few
CAHGGGPADEQYF | TGTGCCCATGGGGGCGGACCCGCGGACGAGCAGTACTTC | TRBJ2-7 | . | TRBV10-3 | few
CASSFQASSTDTQYF | TGTGCCAGCAGCTTTCAAGCGTCTAGCACAGATACGCAGTATTTT | TRBJ2-3 | . | TRBV11-2 | few
CASSPSGSSYEQYF | TGTGCCAGCAGCCCTAGCGGAAGCTCCTACGAGCAGTACTTC | TRBJ2-7 | TRBD2 | TRBV18 | many
CASSYPQGSGASNTGELFF | TGTGCCAGCAGTTATCCCCAGGGTAGCGGAGCTTCGAACACCGGGGAGCTGTTTTTT | TRBJ2-2 | . | TRBV6-5 | once
CSASVQGVRETQYF | TGCAGTGCTAGTGTCCAGGGGGTTAGAGAGACCCAGTACTTC | TRBJ2-5 | TRBD1 | TRBV20-1 | .
CSAYREINQPQHF | TGCAGTGCCTACCGGGAAATCAATCAGCCCCAGCATTTT | TRBJ1-5 | . | TRBV20-1 | .
CASSSSGTIFNEQFF | TGTGCCAGCAGCTCATCCGGGACTATTTTCAATGAGCAGTTCTTC | TRBJ2-1 | TRBD2 | TRBV3-1 | .
CASSGERPWDEQFF | TGCGCCAGCAGCGGGGAACGGCCCTGGGATGAGCAGTTCTTC | TRBJ2-1 | . | TRBV5-1 | few
CSAHTQDLSGKSTDTQYF | TGCAGTGCTCACACACAAGACCTAAGCGGAAAAAGCACAGATACGCAGTATTTT | TRBJ2-3 | . | TRBV20-1 | .
CAAGEGRDTQYF | TGTGCCGCCGGGGAGGGCAGAGATACGCAGTATTTT | TRBJ2-3 | TRBD2 | TRBV28 | .
CASSWGRLREGDTEAFF | TGCGCCAGCAGCTGGGGACGCCTTAGGGAGGGGGACACTGAAGCTTTCTTT | TRBJ1-1 | . | TRBV5-1 | .
CASSTPRTGDRRAQHF | TGTGCCAGCAGTACCCCGCGGACAGGGGACCGGAGGGCCCAGCATTTT | TRBJ1-5 | TRBD1 | TRBV6-2/TRBV6-3 | few
CASRIRAPLHF | TGTGCCAGCAGGATTCGGGCACCCCTCCACTTT | TRBJ1-6 | . | TRBV6-6 | .
CASSQGAGANYGYTF | TGCGCCAGCAGCCAAGGGGCAGGGGCTAACTATGGCTACACCTTC | TRBJ1-2 | . | TRBV4-1 | .
CASSLDPRNQPQHF | TGTGCCAGCAGCTTAGACCCCCGCAATCAGCCCCAGCATTTT | TRBJ1-5 | . | TRBV7-2 | .
CSARGVAGGAYNEQLF | . | TRBJ2-1 | . | TRBV20-1 | .
CASTIGRTEQFF | TGTGCCAGCACCATAGGACGGACTGAGCAGTTCTTC | TRBJ2-1 | . | TRBV3-1 | .
CSALGLEVNEQFF | TGCAGTGCCTTGGGACTAGAAGTGAATGAGCAGTTCTTC | TRBJ2-1 | TRBD2 | TRBV20-1 | .
CATSRDKEGGPGETQYF | TGTGCCACCAGCAGAGATAAAGAAGGGGGGCCGGGAGAGACCCAGTACTTC | TRBJ2-5 | . | TRBV15 | few